This T cell receptor (beta chain) was identified during a study of T-cell memory formation after mild COVID-19. Study-level information: Largely donor-specific TCR clusters were found.

Via MiXCR, TCRdb re-called the 5' RACE reads, giving one row per CDR3 protein. This sample has hundreds of thousands of distinct CDR3 sequences, with around a sixth found just once. The sample holds a few counts of this clonotype. Trimming pared 3 bases from V and 6 bases from J, leaving 10 bases between. The length of the CDR3 is 13 residues. Source material: PBMCs or a T cell subset sorted from them (not recorded which). This receptor was taken from a man between 18 and 35 years old who had mild COVID-19 (a few samples of this study predate the infection). Cell type and time point are not known. The chain joins TRBV12-3 or TRBV12-4 to TRBJ2-3; unclear D gene. The CDR3 sequence is CASSFGVLDTQYF. The CDR3 region has the DNA TGTGCCAGCAGTTTTGGGGTGTTGGATACGCAGTATTTT.